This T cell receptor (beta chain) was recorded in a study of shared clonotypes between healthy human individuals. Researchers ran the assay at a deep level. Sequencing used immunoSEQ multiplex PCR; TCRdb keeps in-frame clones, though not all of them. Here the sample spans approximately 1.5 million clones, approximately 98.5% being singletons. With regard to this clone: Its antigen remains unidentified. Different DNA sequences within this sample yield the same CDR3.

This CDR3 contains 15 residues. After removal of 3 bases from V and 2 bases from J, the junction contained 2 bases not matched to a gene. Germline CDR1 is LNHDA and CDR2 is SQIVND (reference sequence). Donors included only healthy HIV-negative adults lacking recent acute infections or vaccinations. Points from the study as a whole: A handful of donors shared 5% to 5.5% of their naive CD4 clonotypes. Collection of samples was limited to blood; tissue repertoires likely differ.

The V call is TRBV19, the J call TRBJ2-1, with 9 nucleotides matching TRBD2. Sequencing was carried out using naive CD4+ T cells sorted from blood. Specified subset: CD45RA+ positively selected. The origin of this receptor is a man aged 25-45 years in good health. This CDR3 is CASSILAGTYNEQFF. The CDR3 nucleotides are TGTGCCAGTAGTATCCTAGCGGGAACCTACAATGAGCAGTTCTTC.